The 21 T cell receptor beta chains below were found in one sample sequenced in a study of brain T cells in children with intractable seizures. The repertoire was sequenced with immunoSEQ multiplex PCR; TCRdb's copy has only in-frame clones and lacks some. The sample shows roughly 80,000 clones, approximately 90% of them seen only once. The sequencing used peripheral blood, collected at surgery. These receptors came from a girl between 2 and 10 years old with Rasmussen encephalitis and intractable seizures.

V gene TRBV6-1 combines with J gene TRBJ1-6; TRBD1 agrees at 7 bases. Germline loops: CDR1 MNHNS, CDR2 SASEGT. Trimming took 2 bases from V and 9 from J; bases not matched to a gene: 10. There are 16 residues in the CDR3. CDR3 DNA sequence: TGTGCCAGCAGTGAAAGTATGACAGGGATAGGTTCACCCCTCCACTTT. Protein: CASSESMTGIGSPLHF.

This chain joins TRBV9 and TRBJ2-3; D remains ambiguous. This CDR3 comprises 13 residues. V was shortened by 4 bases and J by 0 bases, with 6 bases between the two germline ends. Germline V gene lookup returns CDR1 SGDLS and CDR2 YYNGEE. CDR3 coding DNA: TGTGCCAGCAGCTTTTCTAGCACAGATACGCAGTATTTT. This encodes CASSFSSTDTQYF. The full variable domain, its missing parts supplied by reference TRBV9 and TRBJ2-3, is DSGVTQTPKHLITATGQRVTLRCSPRSGDLSVYWYQQSLDQGLQFLIQYYNGEERAKGNILERFSAQQFPDLHSELNLSSLELGDSALYFCASSFSSTDTQYFGPGTRLTVL.

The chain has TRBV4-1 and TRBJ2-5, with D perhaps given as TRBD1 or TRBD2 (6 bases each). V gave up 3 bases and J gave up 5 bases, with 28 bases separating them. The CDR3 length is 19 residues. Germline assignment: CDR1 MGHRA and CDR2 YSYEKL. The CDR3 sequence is CASSHKGGPSPDRRETQYF. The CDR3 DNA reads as TGCGCCAGCAGCCACAAAGGGGGGCCCAGCCCGGACCGCAGGGAGACCCAGTACTTC.

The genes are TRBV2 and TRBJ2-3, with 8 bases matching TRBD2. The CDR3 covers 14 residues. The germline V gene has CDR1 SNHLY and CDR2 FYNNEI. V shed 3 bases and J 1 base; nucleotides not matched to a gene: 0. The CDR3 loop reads CASSEGLGTDTQYF. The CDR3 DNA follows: TGTGCCAGCAGTGAGGGACTAGGCACAGATACGCAGTATTTT.

The CDR3 DNA sequence: TGTGCAAGTCGCATTGAAACCACGGACTACACCGGAAATGAGCAGTTCTTC. The encoded protein is CASRIETTDYTGNEQFF. The V call is TRBV12-2, the J call TRBJ2-1; the DNA was not used to check the table's D call, TRBD2. TRBV12-2 is marked as a pseudogene. This CDR3 comprises 17 residues.

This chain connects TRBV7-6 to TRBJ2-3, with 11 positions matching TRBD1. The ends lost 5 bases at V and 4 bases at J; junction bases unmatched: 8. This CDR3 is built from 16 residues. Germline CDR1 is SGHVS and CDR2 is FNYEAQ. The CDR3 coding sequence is TGTGCCAGCAGCGCCCGGGACAGGGGGGTCGCAGATACGCAGTATTTT. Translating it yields CASSARDRGVADTQYF.

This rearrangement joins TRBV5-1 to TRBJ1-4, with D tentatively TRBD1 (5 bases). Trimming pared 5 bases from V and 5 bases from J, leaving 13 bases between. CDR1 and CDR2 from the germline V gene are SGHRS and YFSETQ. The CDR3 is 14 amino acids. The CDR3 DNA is TGCGCCAGCAGTGGCGGGACCCTCAATGAAAAACTGTTTTTT. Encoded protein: CASSGGTLNEKLFF.

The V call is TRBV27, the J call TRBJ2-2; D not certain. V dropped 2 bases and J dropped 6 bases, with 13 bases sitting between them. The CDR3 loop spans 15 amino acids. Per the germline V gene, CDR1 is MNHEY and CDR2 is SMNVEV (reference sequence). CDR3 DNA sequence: TGTGCCAGCAGTTTAACCCTAAGAAGGCCCGGGGAGCTGTTTTTT. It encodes CASSLTLRRPGELFF.

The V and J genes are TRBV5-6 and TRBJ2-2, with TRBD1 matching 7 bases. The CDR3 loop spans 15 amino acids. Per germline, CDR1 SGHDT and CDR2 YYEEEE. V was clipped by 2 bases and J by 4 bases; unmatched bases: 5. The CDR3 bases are TGTGCCAGCAGCTTTGGACAGGACGCCACCGGGGAGCTGTTTTTT. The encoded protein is CASSFGQDATGELFF.

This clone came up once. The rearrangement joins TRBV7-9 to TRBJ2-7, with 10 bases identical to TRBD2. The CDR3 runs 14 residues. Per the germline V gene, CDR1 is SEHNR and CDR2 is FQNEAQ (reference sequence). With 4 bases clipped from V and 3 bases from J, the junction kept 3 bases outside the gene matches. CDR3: CASSSWTSGYEQYF. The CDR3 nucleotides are TGTGCCAGCAGCTCGTGGACTAGCGGCTACGAGCAGTACTTC. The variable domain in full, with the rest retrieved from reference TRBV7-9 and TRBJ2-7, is DTGVSQNPRHKITKRGQNVTFRCDPISEHNRLYWYRQTLGQGPEFLTYFQNEAQLEKSRLLSDRFSAERPKGSFSTLEIQRTEQGDSAMYLCASSSWTSGYEQYFGPGTRLTVT.

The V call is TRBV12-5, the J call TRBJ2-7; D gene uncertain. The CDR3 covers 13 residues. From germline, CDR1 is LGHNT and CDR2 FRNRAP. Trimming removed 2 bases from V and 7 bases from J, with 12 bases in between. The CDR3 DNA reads TGTGCTAGTGGTTTGCCGACCTTACTGGAGCAGTACTTC. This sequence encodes CASGLPTLLEQYF.

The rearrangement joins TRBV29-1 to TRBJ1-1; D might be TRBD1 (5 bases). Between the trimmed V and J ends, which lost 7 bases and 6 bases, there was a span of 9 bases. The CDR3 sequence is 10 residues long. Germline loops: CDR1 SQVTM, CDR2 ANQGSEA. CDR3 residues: CSEGAAEAFF. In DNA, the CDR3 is TGCAGCGAAGGGGCTGCTGAAGCTTTCTTT.

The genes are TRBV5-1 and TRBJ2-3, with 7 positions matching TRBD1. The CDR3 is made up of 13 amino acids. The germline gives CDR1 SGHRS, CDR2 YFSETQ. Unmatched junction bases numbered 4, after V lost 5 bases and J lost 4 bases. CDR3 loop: CASRPQGADTQYF. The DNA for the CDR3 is TGCGCCAGCAGACCTCAGGGGGCAGATACGCAGTATTTT.

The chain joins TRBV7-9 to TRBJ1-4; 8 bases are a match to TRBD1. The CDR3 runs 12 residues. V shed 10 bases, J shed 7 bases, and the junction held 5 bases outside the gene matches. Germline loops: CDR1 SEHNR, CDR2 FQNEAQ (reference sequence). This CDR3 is CATYDRGEKLFF. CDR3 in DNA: TGTGCCACCTACGACAGGGGTGAAAAACTGTTTTTT.

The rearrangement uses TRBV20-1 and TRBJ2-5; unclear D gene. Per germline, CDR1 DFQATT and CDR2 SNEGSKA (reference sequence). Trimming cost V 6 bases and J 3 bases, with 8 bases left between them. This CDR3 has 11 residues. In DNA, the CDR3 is TGCAGTGCAACAGCAGAAGAGACCCAGTACTTC. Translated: CSATAEETQYF.

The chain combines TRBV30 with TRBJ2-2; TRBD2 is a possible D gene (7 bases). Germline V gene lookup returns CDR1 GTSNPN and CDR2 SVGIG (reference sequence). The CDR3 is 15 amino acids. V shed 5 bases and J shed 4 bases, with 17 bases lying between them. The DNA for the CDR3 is TGTGCCTGGGGTAAACGGGGAGGGGGCACCGGGGAGCTGTTTTTT. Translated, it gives CAWGKRGGGTGELFF.

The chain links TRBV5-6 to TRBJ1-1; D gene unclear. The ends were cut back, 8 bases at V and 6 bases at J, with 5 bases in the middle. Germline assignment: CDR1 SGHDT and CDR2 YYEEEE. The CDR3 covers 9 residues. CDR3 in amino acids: CARGSEAFF. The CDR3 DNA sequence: TGTGCCAGGGGCTCTGAAGCTTTCTTT.

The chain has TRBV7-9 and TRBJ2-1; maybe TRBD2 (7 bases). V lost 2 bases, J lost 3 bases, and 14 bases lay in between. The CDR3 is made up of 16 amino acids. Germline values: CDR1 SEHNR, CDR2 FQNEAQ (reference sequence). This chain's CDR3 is CASSLKAGAGYNEQFF. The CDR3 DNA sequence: TGTGCCAGCAGCTTAAAGGCGGGGGCGGGCTACAATGAGCAGTTCTTC.

The CDR3 here is CSVEVGETQYF. In DNA, the CDR3 is TGCAGCGTTGAGGTGGGCGAGACCCAGTACTTC. The chain recombines TRBV29-1 with TRBJ2-5, with no clear D. Per the germline V gene, CDR1 is SQVTM and CDR2 is ANQGSEA. Trimming cost V 3 bases and J 5 bases, with 7 bases left between them. The CDR3 contains 11 residues.

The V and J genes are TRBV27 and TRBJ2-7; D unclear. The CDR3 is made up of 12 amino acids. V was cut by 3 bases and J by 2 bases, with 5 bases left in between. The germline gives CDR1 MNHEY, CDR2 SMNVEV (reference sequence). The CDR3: CASSFNTYEQYF. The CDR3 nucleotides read TGTGCCAGCAGTTTTAACACCTACGAGCAGTACTTC.

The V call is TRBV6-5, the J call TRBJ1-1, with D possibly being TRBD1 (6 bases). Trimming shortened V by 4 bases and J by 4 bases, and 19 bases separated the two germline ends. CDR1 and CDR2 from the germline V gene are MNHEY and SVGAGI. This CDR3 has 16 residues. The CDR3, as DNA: TGTGCCAGCAGTTCCTTAGGTCCTAAAGGGGGCACTGAAGCTTTCTTT. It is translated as CASSSLGPKGGTEAFF.